This T cell receptor (beta chain) was found in a study of blood T cell repertoires in COVID-19. Study in general: Donors in the United States, Italy and Spain gave samples during acute or convalescent COVID-19. Sources were T cells, B-cell-depleted T cells, or PBMCs; the material itself was cDNA or gDNA.

The protocol was immunoSEQ multiplex PCR, while the TCRdb copy is restricted to in-frame clones and leaves out a portion. The sample carries 45,000 or so clones, around 85% recorded once. The CDR3 contains 16 residues. The germline V gene encodes CDR1 MNHEY and CDR2 SVGAGI. V lost 0 bases and J lost 1, with 11 bases in between. The sample consisted of peripheral blood. The V gene is TRBV6-5, the J gene TRBJ2-3, with a weak D call TRBD1 (5 bases). The TCR originated in a human donor in a cohort sampled during active COVID-19. The chain's CDR3 is CASSYSGQGGTDTQYF. In nucleotides, the CDR3 is TGTGCCAGCAGTTACTCCGGGCAGGGCGGCACAGATACGCAGTATTTT.